The T cell receptor beta chain under discussion was sequenced for a study of T cell changes during pregnancy in multiple sclerosis. Repertoires were generated with immunoSEQ multiplex PCR, while TCRdb's copy carries only in-frame clones and drops some. In the table there are roughly 49,000 clones, about 90% of which are singletons. In germline, CDR1 is SGHAT, CDR2 FQNNGV. Losses at the gene ends were 0 bases for V and 9 bases for J; bases not matched to a gene: 13. The CDR3 loop spans 16 amino acids. The V call is TRBV11-2, the J call TRBJ2-7; 8 bases agree with TRBD1. Sequencing used CD4+ T cells from peripheral blood mononuclear cells, obtained in the second trimester of pregnancy. The receptor's source is a female donor in good health, enrolled as a control in a pregnancy study. In DNA, the CDR3 is TGTGCCAGCAGCTTAGAGCATGGGCAGGGGGCCGGGTGGCAGTACTTC. Translating it yields CASSLEHGQGAGWQYF.